These 3 T cell receptor beta chains came from one sample sequenced in a study of CD8+ T cells in alopecia areata listed by TCRdb under 2018. The library was produced with the immunoSEQ multiplex PCR assay. To provide template for TCR sequencing, every sample had RNA extracted and reverse transcribed into cDNA. The table was pulled from immuneACCESS by TCRdb, which kept in-frame rearrangements only. Such tables lose some clones; where checked, under half of the loss comes from unresolved V genes, and the rest has no known cause. This sample has roughly 200,000 clones in its table, and roughly three fifths of those were observed once. The ten biggest clones cover 4.5% to 6% of the sample. The specimen was CD8+ T cells sorted from blood. These receptors were collected from a human donor in good health.

The chain links TRBV30 to TRBJ2-3; 13 bases align to TRBD2. V trimming: 2 bases; J trimming: 4 bases; junction bases outside the gene matches: 3. Germline lookup yields CDR1 GTSNPN and CDR2 SVGIG (reference sequence). The CDR3 runs to 15 residues. The CDR3, as DNA: TGTGCCTGGAGTACTAGCGGGGGGGCGGCAGATACGCAGTATTTT. Amino acid sequence: CAWSTSGGAADTQYF.

This chain uses TRBV10-3 with TRBJ2-6; D possibly corresponds to TRBD1 (6 bases). Germline CDR1 reads ENHRY; CDR2 reads SYGVKD. V lost 2 bases and J 2 bases, leaving 16 bases between the germline ends. This CDR3 is built from 18 residues. CDR3 sequence: CAISEAPYWDTGANVLTF. Here the CDR3 DNA reads TGTGCCATCAGTGAGGCCCCTTATTGGGACACTGGGGCCAACGTCCTGACTTTC.

The CDR3 coding sequence is TGCAGCGTCCCGCGGGGGGTCGAGACCCAGTACTTC. As protein: CSVPRGVETQYF. The chain employs TRBV29-1 and TRBJ2-5; TRBD2 aligns across 8 bases. The CDR3 loop spans 12 amino acids. V dropped 6 bases and J dropped 5; count of bases not matched to a gene: 5. Germline V gene lookup returns CDR1 SQVTM and CDR2 ANQGSEA.